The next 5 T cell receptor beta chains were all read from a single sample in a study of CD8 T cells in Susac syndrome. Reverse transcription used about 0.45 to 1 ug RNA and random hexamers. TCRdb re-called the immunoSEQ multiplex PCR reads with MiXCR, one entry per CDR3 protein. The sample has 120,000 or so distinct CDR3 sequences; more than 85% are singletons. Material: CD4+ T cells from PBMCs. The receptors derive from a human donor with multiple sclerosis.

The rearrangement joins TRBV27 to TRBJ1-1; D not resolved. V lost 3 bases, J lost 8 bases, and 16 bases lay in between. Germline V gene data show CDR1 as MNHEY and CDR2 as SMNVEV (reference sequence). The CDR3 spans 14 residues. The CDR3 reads CASSFGLREGEAFF. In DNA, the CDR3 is TGTGCCAGCAGTTTCGGGCTGAGGGAAGGGGAAGCTTTCTTT.

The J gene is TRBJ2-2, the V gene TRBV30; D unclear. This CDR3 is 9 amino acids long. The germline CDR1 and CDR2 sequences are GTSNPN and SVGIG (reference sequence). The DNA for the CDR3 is TGTGCGAACACCGGGGAGCTGTTTTTT. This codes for CANTGELFF.

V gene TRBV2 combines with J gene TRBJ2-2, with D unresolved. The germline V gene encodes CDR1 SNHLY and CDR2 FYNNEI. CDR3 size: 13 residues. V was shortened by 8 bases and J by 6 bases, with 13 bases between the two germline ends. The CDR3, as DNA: TGTGCCAGCGGAAAAAATAAGGCCGGGGAGCTGTTTTTT. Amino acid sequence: CASGKNKAGELFF.

Here the CDR3 reads CASSLYRVGGEKLFF. DNA of the CDR3: TGTGCCAGCAGCCTTTACAGGGTCGGTGGGGAAAAACTGTTTTTT. The gene calls are TRBV12-3 or TRBV12-4 and TRBJ1-4; D is possibly TRBD1 (6 bases). V shed 6 bases and J shed 8 bases, with 19 bases lying between them. The CDR3 covers 15 residues.

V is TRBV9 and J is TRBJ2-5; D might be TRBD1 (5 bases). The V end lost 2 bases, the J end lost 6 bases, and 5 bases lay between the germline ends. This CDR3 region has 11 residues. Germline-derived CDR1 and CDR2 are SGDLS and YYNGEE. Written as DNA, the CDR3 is TGTGCCAGCAGCGTGGGGCAGACCCAGTACTTC. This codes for CASSVGQTQYF.